One and the same sample provided the 28 T cell receptor beta chains below, sequenced in a study of shared clonotypes between healthy human individuals. Terminally differentiated effector memory CD45RA+ cells were excluded by CCR7 positive selection of CD45RO-negative cells. Sequenced by immunoSEQ multiplex PCR; TCRdb stores in-frame clones only, minus some. The data contain about 800,000 clones, about 96% of them singletons. The sequencing input was naive CD8+ T cells sorted from blood. The receptors come from a man in his thirties or forties in good health.

The chain employs TRBV11-3 and TRBJ2-2; maybe TRBD2 (6 bases). CDR1 and CDR2 (germline): SGHNT, YENEEA. This CDR3 has 15 residues. V was shortened by 5 bases and J by 2 bases, with 12 bases between the two germline ends. For the CDR3, the DNA is TGTGCCAGCAGCCCGAGGAGGGGAAACACCGGGGAGCTGTTTTTT. Protein: CASSPRRGNTGELFF.

On this clone itself: Mismatch with germline at one junction end may stem from a read error. V is TRBV10-3 and J is TRBJ2-1; D possibly corresponds to TRBD2 (5 bases). Germline V gene data show CDR1 as ENHRY and CDR2 as SYGVKD. The CDR3 has 13 amino acids. The CDR3 loop is CAIREGHSNEQFF. In DNA, the CDR3 is TGTGCCATCCGTGAGGGCCATAGCAATGAGCAGTTCTTC.

The J gene is TRBJ2-7, the V gene TRBV28; weak D call: TRBD1 (5 bases). The germline CDR1 and CDR2 sequences are MDHEN and SYDVKM. The CDR3 consists of 15 residues. Trimming shortened V by 3 bases and J by 3 bases, and 15 bases separated the two germline ends. The DNA of the CDR3 is TGTGCCAGCAGTTTGTCCAGGGAAGGGAACTACGAGCAGTACTTC. It translates to CASSLSREGNYEQYF.

The J gene is TRBJ1-2, the V gene TRBV29-1; D ambiguous. CDR1 SQVTM and CDR2 ANQGSEA come from the germline V gene. V was cut by 0 bases and J by 4 bases, with 6 bases left in between. This CDR3 has 12 residues. The CDR3 region has the DNA TGCAGCGTTGAAGAGGGTAGCTATGGCTACACCTTC. This translates into CSVEEGSYGYTF.

This chain joins TRBV7-6 and TRBJ2-3, with 8 bases fitting TRBD1. V was pared by 2 bases and J by 4 bases, with 2 bases of the junction left unmatched. The CDR3 has 14 residues. The germline V gene has CDR1 SGHVS and CDR2 FNYEAQ. In nucleotides, the CDR3 is TGTGCCAGCAGCTTAAGGGACAGGTCAGATACGCAGTATTTT. Translated, it gives CASSLRDRSDTQYF.

This clone was seen just once. The chain links TRBV5-5 to TRBJ2-1; 8 nucleotides agree with TRBD2. CDR1 and CDR2 from the germline V gene are SGHKS and YYEKEE (reference sequence). The CDR3 loop spans 17 amino acids. V shed 0 bases, J shed 4 bases, and the junction held 9 bases outside the gene matches. The DNA for the CDR3 is TGTGCCAGCAGCTTGGTTCCCCGGGGGGGCCCTTACAATGAGCAGTTCTTC. Its translation: CASSLVPRGGPYNEQFF.

V usage is TRBV27 and J usage is TRBJ2-3; 7 bases are a match to TRBD1. The V gene's germline CDR1 is MNHEY and CDR2 SMNVEV (reference sequence). The CDR3 is 16 residues long. The V segment lost 5 bases and the J segment 3 bases; nucleotides outside the gene matches: 11. DNA of the CDR3: TGTGCCAGCAGTCAACAGGGGCAGCGGCAGACAGATACGCAGTATTTT. Translated: CASSQQGQRQTDTQYF.

The table lists this clone with a count of one. This sequence joins TRBV13 and TRBJ2-1, with 8 bases matching TRBD2. The CDR3 is 14 amino acids. V was clipped by 7 bases and J by 5 bases; unmatched bases: 7. Germline CDR1 PRHDT, CDR2 FYEKMQ (reference sequence). The CDR3 here is CASTRTSQDNEQFF. In nucleotides, the CDR3 is TGTGCCAGCACCCGGACTAGCCAGGACAATGAGCAGTTCTTC.

The rearrangement links TRBV28 to TRBJ2-7, with TRBD2 matching 11 bases. V lost 1 base, J lost 0 bases, and 5 bases stayed unmatched. This CDR3 has 17 amino acids. CDR1 and CDR2 from the germline V gene are MDHEN and SYDVKM. The CDR3 DNA reads as TGTGCCAGCAGTTTATTGTGGACTAGCGGGCTCTCCTACGAGCAGTACTTC. Its protein is CASSLLWTSGLSYEQYF. Full variable domain (remainder filled in from reference TRBV28 and TRBJ2-7): DVKVTQSSRYLVKRTGEKVFLECVQDMDHENMFWYRQDPGLGLRLIYFSYDVKMKEKGDIPEGYSVSREKKERFSLILESASTNQTSMYLCASSLLWTSGLSYEQYFGPGTRLTVT.

The chain has TRBV27 and TRBJ1-1; weak D call: TRBD1 (5 bases). Trimming left V 2 bases short and J 5 bases short, with 15 bases between. The germline gives CDR1 MNHEY, CDR2 SMNVEV (reference sequence). The CDR3 runs to 15 residues. The CDR3 DNA is TGTGCCAGCAGTTTAGAGGTGGGGGGTGCAACTGAAGCTTTCTTT. Its protein product is CASSLEVGGATEAFF.

The chain recombines TRBV4-1 with TRBJ2-7; D is unresolved. Trimming cost V 1 base and J 0 bases, with 10 bases left between them. Germline V gives CDR1 MGHRA, CDR2 YSYEKL. The CDR3 covers 15 residues. CDR3 sequence (DNA): TGCGCCAGCAGCCAAGCCAGACCCAGCTCCTACGAGCAGTACTTC. It is translated as CASSQARPSSYEQYF.

In DNA, the CDR3 is TGTGCCATCAGTGAGTCTGGGACTCACATAGGAGATACGCAGTATTTT. This codes for CAISESGTHIGDTQYF. V usage is TRBV10-3 and J usage is TRBJ2-3; D possibly corresponds to TRBD2 (6 bases). This CDR3 spans 16 amino acids. V was pared by 0 bases and J by 5 bases, with 15 bases between. Germline CDR1 and CDR2: ENHRY and SYGVKD.

V usage is TRBV5-1 and J usage is TRBJ1-1, with D uncertain. From germline, CDR1 is SGHRS and CDR2 YFSETQ. CDR3 length equals 13 residues. The V and J ends lost 2 bases and 3 bases respectively, with 8 bases between them. The DNA for the CDR3 is TGCGCCAGCAGCTTTTTCGGGGACACTGAAGCTTTCTTT. Its protein product is CASSFFGDTEAFF.

This chain links TRBV11-3 with TRBJ2-5, with TRBD2 identical over 10 bases. The trim removed 1 base at V and 5 bases at J, leaving 4 bases unmatched. The CDR3 covers 15 residues. Germline CDR1 is SGHNT and CDR2 is YENEEA. CDR3: CASSLGTSGIETQYF. The CDR3, as DNA: TGTGCCAGCAGCTTAGGAACTAGCGGGATTGAGACCCAGTACTTC.

The V and J genes are TRBV6-5 and TRBJ1-2; D call uncertain. The CDR3 contains 13 residues. The germline gives CDR1 MNHEY, CDR2 SVGAGI. Between the trimmed V and J ends, which lost 0 bases and 4 bases, there was a span of 6 bases. In DNA, the CDR3 is TGTGCCAGCAGTTACTCGCACACCTATGGCTACACCTTC. Amino acids: CASSYSHTYGYTF.

Turning to this clone: Other nucleotide sequences in the sample specify the same CDR3. This sequence joins TRBV28 and TRBJ1-5; D possibly corresponds to TRBD1 (5 bases). The CDR3 sequence is 14 residues long. Germline CDR1 reads MDHEN; CDR2 reads SYDVKM. Trimming took 4 bases from V and 3 from J, leaving 10 bases between them. CDR3 sequence reads: CASSSTGNNQPQHF. CDR3 DNA sequence: TGTGCCAGCAGTTCTACAGGCAACAATCAGCCCCAGCATTTT. Based on the CDR3 plus reference TRBV28 and TRBJ1-5, the full variable domain is DVKVTQSSRYLVKRTGEKVFLECVQDMDHENMFWYRQDPGLGLRLIYFSYDVKMKEKGDIPEGYSVSREKKERFSLILESASTNQTSMYLCASSSTGNNQPQHFGDGTRLSIL.

The chain has TRBV27 and TRBJ2-7; a possible D gene is TRBD2 (6 bases). Trimming left V 8 bases short and J 2 bases short, with 19 bases between. Germline V CDR1 and CDR2: MNHEY, SMNVEV (reference sequence). This CDR3 has 15 amino acids. Written as DNA, the CDR3 is TGTGCCAGCGGCCGACGGGACGGCGGGGCCTACGAGCAGTACTTC. Translated, it gives CASGRRDGGAYEQYF.

The chain has TRBV7-2 and TRBJ2-1; TRBD2 matches 9 bases. CDR3 size: 17 residues. With 1 base clipped from V and 0 bases from J, the junction kept 4 bases outside the gene matches. Looked up from germline, CDR1 is SGHTA and CDR2 is FQGNSA. CDR3 nucleotides: TGTGCCAGCAGCTTAGACGGACTAGCGATCTCCTACAATGAGCAGTTCTTC. It is translated as CASSLDGLAISYNEQFF.

The chain is built from TRBV7-9 and TRBJ1-2, with a weak D call TRBD1 (5 bases). The CDR3 runs to 14 residues. V lost 5 bases and J 4 bases, leaving 14 bases between the germline ends. Germline-derived CDR1 and CDR2 are SEHNR and FQNEAQ (reference sequence). CDR3 protein: CASSRERDSYGYTF. CDR3 in DNA: TGTGCCAGCAGCCGTGAGAGGGACTCCTATGGCTACACCTTC.

The genes are TRBV11-3 and TRBJ1-1, with D possibly TRBD1 on 5 matching bases. Per germline, CDR1 SGHNT and CDR2 YENEEA. Trimming left V 5 bases short and J 5 bases short, with 18 bases between. This CDR3 is 15 amino acids long. In DNA form, the CDR3 reads TGTGCCAGCAGCCCCTCCCCGCCAGGGCGGACTGAAGCTTTCTTT. The encoded protein is CASSPSPPGRTEAFF.

The V and J genes are TRBV10-3 and TRBJ2-7; 7 bases map to TRBD2. Trimming at V came to 6 bases and at J to 6 bases, leaving 11 bases not matched to a gene. The CDR3 covers 14 residues. Germline CDR1 reads ENHRY; CDR2 reads SYGVKD. CDR3 coding DNA: TGTGCCATCAGCTCGGCGGGGGACTGGCGCGAGCAGTACTTC. Amino acids: CAISSAGDWREQYF.

The V and J genes are TRBV2 and TRBJ2-1; perhaps TRBD2 as D (5 bases). This CDR3 is built from 12 residues. The germline V gene has CDR1 SNHLY and CDR2 FYNNEI. The germline V and J ends were trimmed by 7 bases and 7 bases, with 11 bases remaining between them. The CDR3 DNA reads TGTGCCAGCATGAGGGCAGTTAATGAGCAGTTCTTC. Its protein is CASMRAVNEQFF.

For this clone: Other DNA sequences in this specimen translate into the identical CDR3. The rearrangement links TRBV27 to TRBJ1-1, with D uncertain. V was pared by 6 bases and J by 4 bases, with 9 bases between. Germline CDR1 is MNHEY and CDR2 is SMNVEV (reference sequence). This CDR3 is 12 amino acids long. The chain's CDR3 is CASSPSGTEAFF. CDR3 in DNA: TGTGCCAGCAGCCCCTCCGGCACTGAAGCTTTCTTT.

As regards this clone: In the same sample, other DNA sequences code for this CDR3. The chain is built from TRBV27 and TRBJ1-5, with TRBD1 matching over 7 bases. V lost 6 bases and J lost 4; bases outside the gene matches: 3. This CDR3 has 13 residues. Germline CDR1 and CDR2: MNHEY and SMNVEV (reference sequence). The CDR3 nucleotides read TGTGCCAGCAGCCCAGGGGGGAATCAGCCCCAGCATTTT. Translation: CASSPGGNQPQHF.

This chain uses TRBV5-4 with TRBJ2-7; D tentatively reads TRBD1 or TRBD2 (5 bases each). With 3 bases removed from V and 5 bases from J, the gap between germline ends came to 15 bases. Germline CDR1 and CDR2: SGHNT and YYREEE (reference sequence). The CDR3 totals 14 residues. The CDR3 sequence is CASSSQTRGNEQYF. The CDR3 DNA follows: TGTGCCAGCAGCTCACAGACCCGGGGCAACGAGCAGTACTTC.

The rearrangement uses TRBV29-1 and TRBJ2-3, with 12 bases identical to TRBD2. The trim removed 6 bases at V and 0 bases at J, leaving 4 bases unmatched. This CDR3 region has 15 residues. The germline gives CDR1 SQVTM, CDR2 ANQGSEA. The CDR3 loop is CSVYGTSGSTDTQYF. The CDR3 nucleotides are TGCAGCGTCTATGGGACTAGCGGGAGCACAGATACGCAGTATTTT.

The V gene is TRBV27, the J gene TRBJ2-7, with D perhaps matching TRBD1 (5 bases). The CDR3 has 15 amino acids. CDR1 and CDR2 (germline): MNHEY, SMNVEV (reference sequence). Trimming removed 4 bases at V and 4 bases at J, with 17 bases between. This chain's CDR3 is CASSYRVAPGYEQYF. In nucleotides, the CDR3 is TGTGCCAGCAGTTACCGAGTAGCCCCAGGGTACGAGCAGTACTTC.

The chain combines TRBV11-2 with TRBJ2-1; TRBD2 matches 7 bases. This CDR3 spans 14 amino acids. V shed 0 bases and J 10 bases; nucleotides not matched to a gene: 6. From germline, CDR1 is SGHAT and CDR2 FQNNGV. As DNA, the CDR3 is TGTGCCAGCAGCTTAGATCGCGGAGCGGGGGAGCAGTTCTTC. Protein product: CASSLDRGAGEQFF.